The 30 T cell receptor beta chains listed next were all sequenced from one sample in a study of T cells in tumors and immune-related adverse events. TCRdb's table, derived via immunoSEQ multiplex PCR, lists solely in-frame clones and lacks some. This sample has approximately 8,300 clones; 94% occur once, and the top ten carry around 2.3%. Source: lymph node tissue, taken from a patient treated with anti-PD-1 therapy. Receptor source: a female donor with metastatic renal cell carcinoma.

The chain combines TRBV7-9 with TRBJ2-1, with a tentative D call TRBD2 (6 bases). Germline assignment: CDR1 SEHNR and CDR2 FQNEAQ (reference sequence). This CDR3 has 15 amino acids. V was clipped by 4 bases and J by 9 bases, with 19 bases between them. The CDR3 DNA reads TGTGCCAGCAGCTCCGCGGGGTTGAAGTGGTCTGAGCAGTTCTTC. Protein product: CASSSAGLKWSEQFF.

This chain links TRBV6-6 with TRBJ1-4; D is unresolved. Per the germline V gene, CDR1 is MNHNY and CDR2 is SVGAGI (reference sequence). The V end lost 5 bases, the J end lost 4 bases, and 11 bases lay between the germline ends. This CDR3 is 14 amino acids long. The CDR3 protein is CASSNEYLNEKLFF. CDR3 bases: TGTGCCAGCAGTAATGAGTACCTTAATGAAAAACTGTTTTTT.

The V call is TRBV28, the J call TRBJ2-7, with 7 bases that match TRBD2. J lost 2 bases, V lost 3 bases, and 19 bases had no gene match. Germline-derived CDR1 and CDR2 are MDHEN and SYDVKM. The CDR3 totals 19 residues. In DNA, the CDR3 is TGTGCCAGCAGTTTGAGCTTTGGCTCCGAGCGGGATCCGACCTACGAGCAGTACTTC. Translated: CASSLSFGSERDPTYEQYF.

This clone occurred once. The J gene is TRBJ1-1, the V gene TRBV30, with 7 bases identical to TRBD1. Germline V gene sequence: CDR1 GTSNPN, CDR2 SVGIG (reference sequence). V lost 3 bases and J lost 10; bases outside the gene matches: 11. There are 13 residues in the CDR3. In DNA, the CDR3 is TGTGCCTGGAGGGGGCCAGGGGGTGGTCGAGCTTTCTTT. This gives the protein CAWRGPGGGRAFF.

V gene TRBV2 combines with J gene TRBJ1-3; D remains unclear. Trimming shortened V by 4 bases and J by 0 bases, and 10 bases separated the two germline ends. Germline assignment: CDR1 SNHLY and CDR2 FYNNEI. The CDR3 is made up of 15 amino acids. The CDR3 sequence is CASSAAALSGNTIYF. CDR3 sequence (DNA): TGTGCCAGCAGTGCGGCGGCACTCTCTGGAAACACCATATATTTT.

The CDR3 sequence: CASKLGQINEKLFF. DNA of the CDR3: TGTGCCAGCAAGCTGGGACAGATTAATGAAAAACTGTTTTTT. The genes are TRBV6-5 and TRBJ1-4; 7 bases agree with TRBD1. There are 14 residues in the CDR3. Per germline, CDR1 MNHEY and CDR2 SVGAGI. The V gene end was trimmed by 7 bases and the J gene end by 4 bases; junction bases not matched to a gene: 6.

The rearrangement joins TRBV23-1 to TRBJ1-6; D call uncertain. TRBV23-1 qualifies as an ORF whose function is uncertain. The CDR3 covers 15 residues. Between the trimmed V and J ends, which lost 11 bases and 8 bases, there was a span of 22 bases. The DNA for the CDR3 is TGCGCCCGCCCGGCGGGTGGCGGTTCAGATTCACCCCTCCACTTT. It is translated as CARPAGGGSDSPLHF.

This CDR3 is CASSALTTDYGYTF. In DNA form, the CDR3 reads TGTGCCAGCAGTGCTCTGACAACAGACTATGGCTACACCTTC. The chain has TRBV6-1 and TRBJ1-2; D gene uncertain. Deletions cut 4 bases from V and 3 bases from J, with 12 bases between. This CDR3 spans 14 amino acids. Germline CDR1 reads MNHNS; CDR2 reads SASEGT.

The chain employs TRBV18 and TRBJ2-3, with TRBD2 matching 8 bases. This CDR3 is built from 15 residues. CDR1 and CDR2 (germline): KGHSH, LQKENI. V lost 2 bases and J lost 1; bases outside the gene matches: 2. The CDR3 region has the DNA TGTGCCAGCTCACCAAGGCGGGAGGGCACAGATACGCAGTATTTT. Encoded protein: CASSPRREGTDTQYF.

This clone was counted once. The rearrangement links TRBV5-1 to TRBJ2-5; D is perhaps TRBD1 or TRBD2 (5 bases each). TRBJ2-7 matches the DNA end more closely, so the J call is doubtful. The CDR3 is 15 amino acids. Germline V CDR1 and CDR2: SGHRS, YFSETQ. CDR3 region: CASSTNLPGRYEQYF. The DNA of the CDR3 is TGCGCCAGCAGCACCAACCTGCCGGGACGCTACGAGCAGTACTTC.

V is TRBV19 and J is TRBJ2-2; D remains unclear. The germline V and J ends were trimmed by 5 bases and 3 bases, with 16 bases remaining between them. Germline V gene lookup returns CDR1 LNHDA and CDR2 SQIVND (reference sequence). The CDR3 extends over 16 amino acids. The CDR3 region is CASSPDHSTHTGELFF. The CDR3 DNA is TGTGCCAGTAGTCCAGATCATTCGACCCACACCGGGGAGCTGTTTTTT.

The chain links TRBV28 to TRBJ1-1, with a tentative D call TRBD1 (6 bases). This CDR3 spans 19 amino acids. V was clipped by 3 bases and J by 3 bases, with 26 bases between them. Germline assignment: CDR1 MDHEN and CDR2 SYDVKM. The CDR3 here is CASSLGRGGRVGTYTEAFF. In DNA form, the CDR3 reads TGTGCCAGCAGTTTGGGGCGTGGGGGGCGCGTCGGAACCTACACTGAAGCTTTCTTT. Filled out from reference TRBV28 and TRBJ1-1, the complete variable domain reads DVKVTQSSRYLVKRTGEKVFLECVQDMDHENMFWYRQDPGLGLRLIYFSYDVKMKEKGDIPEGYSVSREKKERFSLILESASTNQTSMYLCASSLGRGGRVGTYTEAFFGQGTRLTVV.

As DNA, the CDR3 is TGCGCCAGCAGCCAAGATAGGGGGCTCGCGAACTATGGCTACACCTTC. Protein: CASSQDRGLANYGYTF. The rearrangement joins TRBV4-3 to TRBJ1-2; 7 bases are a match to TRBD1. The CDR3 length is 16 residues. With 0 bases clipped from V and 2 bases from J, the junction kept 6 bases outside the gene matches. Germline values: CDR1 LGHNA, CDR2 YSLEER.

V gene TRBV4-1 combines with J gene TRBJ1-2; 10 nucleotides line up with TRBD1. V lost 2 bases, J lost 4 bases, and 4 bases stayed unmatched. The CDR3 is made up of 15 amino acids. Germline V gene data show CDR1 as MGHRA and CDR2 as YSYEKL. CDR3 DNA: TGCGCCAGCAGCCAAACCGGGACAGGGGCCTATGGCTACACCTTC. Translating gives CASSQTGTGAYGYTF.

V is TRBV5-6 and J is TRBJ1-4, with D unclear. CDR1 SGHDT and CDR2 YYEEEE come from the germline V gene. This CDR3 has 14 residues. Deletions cut 1 base from V and 5 bases from J, with 9 bases between. The CDR3 loop is CASSLLTLNEKLFF. DNA for the CDR3: TGTGCCAGCAGCTTGTTAACCTTGAATGAAAAACTGTTTTTT.

For this clone: At one end, the junction sequence differs from germline, possibly due to a read error. The chain recombines TRBV4-3 with TRBJ1-5; 7 bases match TRBD1. CDR1 and CDR2 (germline): LGHNA, YSLEER. The CDR3 runs 17 residues. The CDR3 is CASNQDAGGSLNQPQHF. DNA for the CDR3: TGCGCCAGCAACCAAGATGCAGGGGGTAGCCTCAATCAGCCCCAGCATTTT.

This clone occurred once. V gene TRBV6-6 combines with J gene TRBJ1-4, with unresolved D. CDR3 length: 15 residues. The germline CDR1 and CDR2 sequences are MNHNY and SVGAGI (reference sequence). V shed 4 bases and J shed 5 bases, with 14 bases lying between them. The CDR3 loop is CASSSRPTLNEKLFF. The CDR3, as DNA: TGTGCCAGCAGTTCCCGGCCAACCTTAAATGAAAAACTGTTTTTT.

The chain links TRBV5-5 to TRBJ2-1; the D gene is possibly TRBD1 (6 bases). Germline CDR1 and CDR2: SGHKS and YYEKEE (reference sequence). The V and J ends lost 1 base and 5 bases respectively, with 10 bases between them. This CDR3 has 14 residues. The CDR3 loop reads CASSLRTENNEQFF. The CDR3 coding sequence is TGTGCCAGCAGCTTGAGGACAGAAAACAATGAGCAGTTCTTC.

J is TRBJ2-2 and V is TRBV29-1; either TRBD1 or TRBD2 may supply D (5 bases each). Per germline, CDR1 SQVTM and CDR2 ANQGSEA. The CDR3 totals 15 residues. V was trimmed by 1 base and J by 6 bases, leaving 15 bases between them. DNA of the CDR3: TGCAGCGTTGAAGTGGGGGACCGATCCCCCGGGGAGCTGTTTTTT. Translation: CSVEVGDRSPGELFF.

The rearrangement links TRBV7-8 to TRBJ1-5, with D perhaps TRBD1 (6 bases). V lost 2 bases, J lost 7 bases, and 9 bases lay in between. The CDR3 is 13 amino acids. Germline V CDR1 and CDR2: SGHVS, FQNEAQ. The CDR3 spells CASSLWGLQPQHF. Here the CDR3 DNA reads TGTGCCAGCAGCTTATGGGGGCTCCAGCCCCAGCATTTT.

The chain carries TRBV27 and TRBJ2-4; a weak D match, TRBD1 (5 bases). V lost 3 bases and J 8 bases, leaving 14 bases between the germline ends. This CDR3 region has 14 residues. The germline V gene encodes CDR1 MNHEY and CDR2 SMNVEV (reference sequence). The CDR3 bases are TGTGCCAGCAGTTTCCAGGACATGAGAGACATTCAGTACTTC. It translates to CASSFQDMRDIQYF.

The chain carries TRBV2 and TRBJ1-2, with a weak D call TRBD1 (5 bases). The CDR3 has 16 residues. Germline loops: CDR1 SNHLY, CDR2 FYNNEI. V was shortened by 4 bases and J by 5 bases, with 20 bases between the two germline ends. The chain's CDR3 is CASSVSSTETYYGYTF. CDR3 DNA: TGTGCCAGCAGTGTCTCTTCGACAGAAACTTATTATGGCTACACCTTC.

The chain joins TRBV6-1 to TRBJ1-2; no firm D call. CDR1 and CDR2 from the germline V gene are MNHNS and SASEGT. Trimming shortened V by 8 bases and J by 2 bases, and 12 bases separated the two germline ends. The CDR3 loop spans 13 amino acids. CDR3 nucleotides: TGTGCCAGCCGCTCGGGAGTAAACTATGGCTACACCTTC. It specifies CASRSGVNYGYTF.

The chain couples TRBV10-3 to TRBJ2-1; 8 bases match TRBD2. Germline loops: CDR1 ENHRY, CDR2 SYGVKD. The CDR3 sequence is 16 residues long. V shed 4 bases and J 1 base; nucleotides not matched to a gene: 6. The CDR3 DNA is TGTGCCATCAGTGCTGGAGCGGGAGCTTCCTACAATGAGCAGTTCTTC. Translation gives CAISAGAGASYNEQFF.

The chain is built from TRBV11-3 and TRBJ2-3; no reliable D call. The CDR3 totals 13 residues. V dropped 4 bases and J dropped 6 bases, with 11 bases sitting between them. Germline CDR1 SGHNT, CDR2 YENEEA. Here the CDR3 DNA reads TGTGCCAGCAGCTCCTTGGACCTGGATACGCAGTATTTT. Translating gives CASSSLDLDTQYF.

The chain uses TRBV7-2 and TRBJ2-5; 9 bases fit TRBD1. The CDR3 runs to 13 residues. Trimming cost V 4 bases and J 11 bases; bases outside gene matches: 8. Germline V gene sequence: CDR1 SGHTA, CDR2 FQGNSA. The CDR3 sequence is CASSSGQGGQQYF. CDR3 in DNA: TGTGCCAGCAGCTCGGGACAGGGAGGTCAGCAGTACTTC.

The rearrangement uses TRBV30 and TRBJ2-7; D is possibly TRBD1 or TRBD2 (5 bases each). The CDR3 is 17 amino acids. The V and J ends lost 2 bases and 3 bases respectively, with 23 bases between them. Germline CDR1 GTSNPN, CDR2 SVGIG (reference sequence). CDR3 residues: CAWSRGENLADVYEQYF. The CDR3 DNA follows: TGTGCCTGGAGTAGAGGGGAGAACTTGGCAGATGTCTACGAGCAGTACTTC.

The chain combines TRBV19 with TRBJ1-6; D call uncertain. Trimming removed 2 bases from V and 7 bases from J, with 12 bases in between. Germline V gene data show CDR1 as LNHDA and CDR2 as SQIVND (reference sequence). This CDR3 has 15 amino acids. The CDR3 loop reads CASSISRLANSPLHF. DNA of the CDR3: TGTGCCAGTAGTATATCGAGGTTAGCCAATTCACCCCTCCACTTT.

The V and J genes are TRBV5-5 and TRBJ2-7; D could derive from TRBD1 or TRBD2 (5 bases each). The CDR3 totals 14 residues. The germline V gene encodes CDR1 SGHKS and CDR2 YYEKEE (reference sequence). V lost 0 bases and J lost 2, with 9 bases in between. The CDR3 DNA reads TGTGCCAGCAGCTTGGAACGGGACGCCTACGAGCAGTACTTC. It yields the protein CASSLERDAYEQYF.

The genes are TRBV18 and TRBJ1-3; D unclear. Looked up from germline, CDR1 is KGHSH and CDR2 is LQKENI. The CDR3 loop spans 15 amino acids. The V and J ends lost 3 bases and 0 bases respectively, with 9 bases between them. The DNA of the CDR3 is TGTGCCAGCTCACCTTCTTCCCTCTCTGGAAACACCATATATTTT. Amino acids: CASSPSSLSGNTIYF.